The 23 T cell receptor beta chains listed next were all sequenced from one sample in a study of T cells in Graves' hyperthyroidism and ophthalmopathy. From RNA transcripts, TCR beta CDR3 regions were amplified. TCR CDR3 regions were first amplified by RT-PCR with HTBI primers. TCRdb recomputed calls from the multiplex PCR reads with MiXCR, one row per CDR3 protein. The profile shows 200,000 to 300,000 distinct CDR3 sequences, about a sixth of them singletons. Sequences were obtained from blood. Source of these receptors: a woman in her late teens or twenties with Graves' ophthalmopathy.

This clonotype has ten or more counts. The rearrangement links TRBV5-1 to TRBJ2-1; D call uncertain. Germline V gene lookup returns CDR1 SGHRS and CDR2 YFSETQ. The CDR3 contains 15 residues. Trimming pared 5 bases from V and 0 bases from J, leaving 12 bases between. Here the CDR3 DNA reads TGCGCCAGCAGGGCAGGCTTCTCCTCCTACAATGAGCAGTTCTTC. This gives the protein CASRAGFSSYNEQFF.

The chain has TRBV20-1 and TRBJ2-1; tentative D call: TRBD2 (5 bases). The ends were cut back, 0 bases at V and 0 bases at J, with 12 bases in the middle. The length of the CDR3 is 16 residues. Germline-derived CDR1 and CDR2 are DFQATT and SNEGSKA (reference sequence). CDR3 sequence: CSARERAASSYNEQFF. CDR3 coding DNA: TGCAGTGCTAGAGAGCGAGCGGCAAGCTCCTACAATGAGCAGTTCTTC.

This clonotype was observed many times. The chain couples TRBV7-2 to TRBJ2-7; 14 bases are a match to TRBD2. The V segment lost 0 bases and the J segment 5 bases; nucleotides outside the gene matches: 6. CDR1 and CDR2 from the germline V gene are SGHTA and FQGNSA. The CDR3 extends over 17 amino acids. The CDR3 loop is CASSLAGTSGRDNEQYF. The CDR3 DNA sequence: TGTGCCAGCAGCTTAGCGGGGACTAGCGGGAGAGACAACGAGCAGTACTTC.

The V gene is TRBV15, the J gene TRBJ1-1, with D tentatively TRBD1 (6 bases). V shed 5 bases and J shed 2 bases, with 24 bases lying between them. The CDR3 consists of 18 residues. The germline gives CDR1 LNHNV, CDR2 YYDKDF (reference sequence). In DNA, the CDR3 is TGTGCCACCAGCGAGGGGTGGCAGGGGACCCTTGGTAACACTGAAGCTTTCTTT. It is translated as CATSEGWQGTLGNTEAFF.

This clonotype was detected ten times or more. The V and J genes are TRBV12-3 or TRBV12-4 and TRBJ1-3; 11 nucleotides match TRBD1. The CDR3 length is 16 residues. Germline trimming cut 4 bases from V and 2 bases from J; bases unmatched to any gene: 4. CDR3 nucleotides: TGTGCCAGCAGTTCCGGGGGACAGGGGGCTGGAAACACCATATATTTT. It yields the protein CASSSGGQGAGNTIYF.

This clonotype has at least ten counts. V is TRBV5-5 and J is TRBJ2-7; 10 nucleotides agree with TRBD1. The CDR3 covers 14 residues. Germline values: CDR1 SGHKS, CDR2 YYEKEE (reference sequence). Losses at the gene ends were 0 bases for V and 5 bases for J; bases not matched to a gene: 2. CDR3 sequence (DNA): TGTGCCAGCAGCTTGGGGGGACAGGGGAACGAGCAGTACTTC. This sequence encodes CASSLGGQGNEQYF.

Many counts were recorded for this clonotype. The chain joins TRBV3-1 to TRBJ1-4; D gene ambiguous. Looked up from germline, CDR1 is LGHDT and CDR2 is YNNKEL (reference sequence). V was trimmed by 5 bases and J by 5 bases, leaving 15 bases between them. The CDR3 length is 15 residues. The CDR3, as DNA: TGTGCCAGCAGCAAGTCTGAACAAGGAAATGAAAAACTGTTTTTT. This gives the protein CASSKSEQGNEKLFF.

Many counts were recorded for this clonotype. The chain employs TRBV5-6 and TRBJ1-2; 8 nucleotides agree with TRBD1. CDR1 is SGHDT and CDR2 is YYEEEE in the germline V gene. The V and J ends lost 0 bases and 7 bases, in that order; junction bases with no gene match: 11. The CDR3 is made up of 16 amino acids. The CDR3 region has the DNA TGTGCCAGCAGCTTGGAGGGGTCGGACAGGGTACCTGGCTACACCTTC. Encoded protein: CASSLEGSDRVPGYTF.

Many counts were recorded for this clonotype. The chain is built from TRBV6-5 and TRBJ2-7; 9 bases align to TRBD2. Trimming took 0 bases from V and 2 from J; bases not matched to a gene: 2. Germline assignment: CDR1 MNHEY and CDR2 SVGAGI. The length of the CDR3 is 15 residues. The CDR3 loop reads CASSYSAGGTYEQYF. The CDR3 nucleotides read TGTGCCAGCAGTTACTCAGCGGGAGGTACCTACGAGCAGTACTTC.

This clonotype was detected ten times or more. The chain joins TRBV5-1 to TRBJ2-6; 9 positions match TRBD1. CDR1 SGHRS and CDR2 YFSETQ come from the germline V gene. The CDR3 runs 17 residues. V lost 8 bases, J lost 1 base, and 10 bases stayed unmatched. CDR3 in DNA: TGCGCCAGTAACCCGGGACAGGGCCTGTCTGGGGCCAACGTCCTGACTTTC. Amino acids: CASNPGQGLSGANVLTF.

This clonotype showed up many times. The chain uses TRBV6-6 and TRBJ2-2; 14 bases are a match to TRBD2. V shed 2 bases and J 2 bases; nucleotides not matched to a gene: 4. The CDR3 length is 18 residues. In germline, CDR1 is MNHNY, CDR2 SVGAGI (reference sequence). CDR3 nucleotides: TGTGCCAGCAGTTACAGGACTAGCGGGGGGCTAAACACCGGGGAGCTGTTTTTT. It specifies CASSYRTSGGLNTGELFF.

This clonotype was seen ten or more times. The chain recombines TRBV28 with TRBJ2-1, with 12 bases that match TRBD2. The germline V gene has CDR1 MDHEN and CDR2 SYDVKM. CDR3 length: 15 residues. V was pared by 4 bases and J by 7 bases, with 5 bases of the junction left unmatched. DNA of the CDR3: TGTGCCAGCAGTTCTCTAGCGGGAGGGCTTAATGAGCAGTTCTTC. This sequence encodes CASSSLAGGLNEQFF.

The chain is built from TRBV20-1 and TRBJ2-7; 10 bases align to TRBD2. The germline V gene encodes CDR1 DFQATT and CDR2 SNEGSKA (reference sequence). The CDR3 consists of 15 residues. After removal of 3 bases from V and 2 bases from J, the junction contained 7 bases not matched to a gene. The DNA of the CDR3 is TGCAGTGCTAGGCAACTAGCGGGGTTCACCTACGAGCAGTACTTC. Translation gives CSARQLAGFTYEQYF.

The J gene is TRBJ2-3, the V gene TRBV24-1, with 11 bases lining up with TRBD2. The CDR3 has 18 amino acids. CDR1 is KGHDR, CDR2 SFDVKD, per germline. The V and J ends lost 4 bases and 4 bases, in that order; junction bases with no gene match: 12. The CDR3 DNA reads as TGTGCCACCAGTGACCCTAAAGTGGGACTAGCGGTGGCAGATACGCAGTATTTT. Amino acid sequence: CATSDPKVGLAVADTQYF.

The chain has TRBV30 and TRBJ1-5, with 9 bases that match TRBD1. Germline CDR1 is GTSNPN and CDR2 is SVGIG (reference sequence). The CDR3 covers 14 residues. J gave up 4 bases and V 3 bases, and 4 bases lay outside the gene matches. The CDR3 nucleotides read TGTGCCTGGAGGGGACAGGGTTGGAATCAGCCCCAGCATTTT. Translating gives CAWRGQGWNQPQHF.

This clonotype has ten or more counts. V usage is TRBV20-1 and J usage is TRBJ2-6; 10 nucleotides agree with TRBD1. Germline loops: CDR1 DFQATT, CDR2 SNEGSKA (reference sequence). The CDR3 is 16 residues long. Trimming removed 2 bases from V and 4 bases from J; junction bases left unmatched: 5. CDR3 protein: CSARRQGARGANVLTF. The CDR3 coding sequence is TGCAGTGCTAGACGACAGGGGGCGAGGGGGGCCAACGTCCTGACTTTC.

This clonotype came up many times. The rearrangement links TRBV28 to TRBJ2-7; D assignment may be TRBD1 or TRBD2 (6 bases each). V lost 6 bases, J lost 2 bases, and 20 bases lay in between. Germline lookup yields CDR1 MDHEN and CDR2 SYDVKM. This CDR3 spans 16 amino acids. For the CDR3, the DNA is TGTGCCAGCAGACGATCTACCCGGCGGGACACCTACGAGCAGTACTTC. The encoded protein is CASRRSTRRDTYEQYF. Full variable domain (outside the CDR3, taken from reference TRBV28 and TRBJ2-7): DVKVTQSSRYLVKRTGEKVFLECVQDMDHENMFWYRQDPGLGLRLIYFSYDVKMKEKGDIPEGYSVSREKKERFSLILESASTNQTSMYLCASRRSTRRDTYEQYFGPGTRLTVT.

This clonotype appeared many times. The rearrangement joins TRBV20-1 to TRBJ2-3, with a possible D match to TRBD1 (6 bases). Germline V gene lookup returns CDR1 DFQATT and CDR2 SNEGSKA (reference sequence). There are 13 residues in the CDR3. V dropped 6 bases and J dropped 2 bases, with 12 bases sitting between them. The CDR3 spells CSATGFLTDTQYF. For the CDR3, the DNA is TGCAGTGCCACAGGGTTCCTCACAGATACGCAGTATTTT.

The chain links TRBV11-3 to TRBJ1-1; no definite D call. The CDR3 is 14 amino acids. The V gene lost 5 bases and the J gene lost 4 bases, with 14 bases spanning the gap. The germline CDR1 and CDR2 sequences are SGHNT and YENEEA. Here the CDR3 reads CASSKPGLRTEAFF. CDR3 nucleotide sequence: TGTGCCAGCAGCAAACCGGGCCTACGCACTGAAGCTTTCTTT.

This clonotype was found many times. The chain carries TRBV29-1 and TRBJ1-1; 9 bases align to TRBD1. Trimming cost V 7 bases and J 2 bases; bases outside gene matches: 5. CDR1 SQVTM and CDR2 ANQGSEA come from the germline V gene. This CDR3 has 13 residues. The CDR3 spells CSAWTGANTEAFF. The CDR3 nucleotides are TGCAGCGCATGGACAGGGGCCAACACTGAAGCTTTCTTT.

This clonotype occurred a few times. The chain joins TRBV30 to TRBJ2-1; D is uncertain. V shed 3 bases and J shed 7 bases, with 4 bases lying between them. The length of the CDR3 is 10 residues. CDR1 GTSNPN and CDR2 SVGIG come from the germline V gene (reference sequence). The chain's CDR3 is CAWSFNEQFF. The CDR3 DNA reads as TGTGCCTGGAGCTTTAATGAGCAGTTCTTC.

This clonotype showed up many times. The CDR3 spells CSVELAGGPSYEQYF. CDR3 DNA: TGCAGCGTTGAATTAGCGGGAGGGCCCTCCTACGAGCAGTACTTC. The chain links TRBV29-1 to TRBJ2-7; 11 nucleotides align to TRBD2. After removal of 2 bases from V and 0 bases from J, the junction contained 3 bases not matched to a gene. Germline values: CDR1 SQVTM, CDR2 ANQGSEA. CDR3 length equals 15 residues.

This chain joins TRBV20-1 and TRBJ1-2, with 9 bases identical to TRBD1. The germline gives CDR1 DFQATT, CDR2 SNEGSKA (reference sequence). After removal of 8 bases from V and 3 bases from J, the junction contained 10 bases not matched to a gene. CDR3 length: 14 amino acids. The CDR3 nucleotides read TGCAGTCTAGTAGGCACAGGGGGCGACTATGGCTACACCTTC. Translation: CSLVGTGGDYGYTF.